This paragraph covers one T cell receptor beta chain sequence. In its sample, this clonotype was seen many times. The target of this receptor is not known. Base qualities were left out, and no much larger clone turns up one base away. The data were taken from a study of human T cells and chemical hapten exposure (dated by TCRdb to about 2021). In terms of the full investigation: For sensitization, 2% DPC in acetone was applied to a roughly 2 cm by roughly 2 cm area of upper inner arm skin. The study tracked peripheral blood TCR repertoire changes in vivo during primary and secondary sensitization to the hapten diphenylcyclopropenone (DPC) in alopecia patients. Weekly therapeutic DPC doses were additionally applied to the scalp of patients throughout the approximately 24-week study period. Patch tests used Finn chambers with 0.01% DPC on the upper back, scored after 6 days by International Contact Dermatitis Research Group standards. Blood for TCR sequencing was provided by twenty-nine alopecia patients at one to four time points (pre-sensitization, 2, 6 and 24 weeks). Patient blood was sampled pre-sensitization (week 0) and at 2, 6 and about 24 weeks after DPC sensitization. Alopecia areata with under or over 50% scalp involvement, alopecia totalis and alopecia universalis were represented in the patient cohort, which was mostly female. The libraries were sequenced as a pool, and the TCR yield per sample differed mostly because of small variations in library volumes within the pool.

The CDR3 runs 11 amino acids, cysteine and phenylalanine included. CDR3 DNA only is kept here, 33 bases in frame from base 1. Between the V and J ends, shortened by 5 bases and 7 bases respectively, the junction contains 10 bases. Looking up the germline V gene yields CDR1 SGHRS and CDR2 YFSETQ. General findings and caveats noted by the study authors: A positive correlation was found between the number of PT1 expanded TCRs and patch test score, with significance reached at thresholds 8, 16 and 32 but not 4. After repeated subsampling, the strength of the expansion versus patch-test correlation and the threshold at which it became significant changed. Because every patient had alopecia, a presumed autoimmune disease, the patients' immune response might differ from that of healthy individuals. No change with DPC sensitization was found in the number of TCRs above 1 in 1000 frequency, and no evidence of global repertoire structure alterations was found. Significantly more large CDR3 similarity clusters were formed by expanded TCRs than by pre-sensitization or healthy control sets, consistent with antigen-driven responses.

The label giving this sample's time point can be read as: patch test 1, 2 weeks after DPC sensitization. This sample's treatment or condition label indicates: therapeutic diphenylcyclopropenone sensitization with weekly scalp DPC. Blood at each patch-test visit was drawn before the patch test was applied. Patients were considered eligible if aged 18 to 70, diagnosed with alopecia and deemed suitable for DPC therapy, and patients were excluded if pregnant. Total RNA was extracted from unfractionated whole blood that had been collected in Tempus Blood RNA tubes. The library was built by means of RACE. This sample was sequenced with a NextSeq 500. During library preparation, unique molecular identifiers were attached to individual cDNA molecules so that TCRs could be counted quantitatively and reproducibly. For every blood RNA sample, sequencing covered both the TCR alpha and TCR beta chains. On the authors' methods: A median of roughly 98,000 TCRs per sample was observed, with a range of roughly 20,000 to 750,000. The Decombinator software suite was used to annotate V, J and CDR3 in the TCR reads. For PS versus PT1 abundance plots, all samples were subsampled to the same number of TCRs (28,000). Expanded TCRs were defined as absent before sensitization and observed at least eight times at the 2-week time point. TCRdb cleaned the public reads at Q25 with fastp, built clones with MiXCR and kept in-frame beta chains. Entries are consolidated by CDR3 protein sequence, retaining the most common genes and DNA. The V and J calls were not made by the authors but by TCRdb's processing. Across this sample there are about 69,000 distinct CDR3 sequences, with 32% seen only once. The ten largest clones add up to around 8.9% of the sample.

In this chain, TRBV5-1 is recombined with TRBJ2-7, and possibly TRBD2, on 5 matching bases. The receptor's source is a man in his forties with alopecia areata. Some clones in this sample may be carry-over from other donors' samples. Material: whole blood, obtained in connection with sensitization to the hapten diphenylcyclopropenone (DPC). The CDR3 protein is CASRGLGEQYF. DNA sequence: TGCGCCAGCAGAGGACTGGGGGAGCAGTACTTC. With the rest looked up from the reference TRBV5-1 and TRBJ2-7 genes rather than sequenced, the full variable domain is KAGVTQTPRYLIKTRGQQVTLSCSPISGHRSVSWYQQTPGQGLQFLFEYFSETQRNKGNFPGRFSGRQFSNSRSEMNVSTLELGDSALYLCASRGLGEQYFGPGTRLTVT.